The rows below give T cell receptor beta chains drawn from one sample of a study of cytomegalovirus exposure and HLA in healthy donors. Sequencing was performed with immunoSEQ multiplex PCR; in TCRdb, only in-frame clones are kept and a portion is missing. The sample holds approximately 170,000 clones, 75% to 80% seen once. The sequenced sample consisted of PBMCs. The receptors stem from a middle-aged woman in good health and CMV-seropositive. Both conserved end residues are part of each CDR3. A D gene is named only where the DNA matches it firmly. Size is omitted from some rows. Given values are once, few, many or a class for expanded clones.

clone_size,v_call,d_call,j_call,cdr3_aa,cdr3_nt
NA,TRBV6-5,NA,TRBJ1-5,CASSFQGTQHF,TGTGCCAGCAGTTTCCAGGGGACCCAGCATTTT
NA,TRBV5-1,NA,TRBJ2-5,CASSWRADQETQYF,TGCGCCAGCAGCTGGCGGGCGGACCAAGAGACCCAGTACTTC
NA,TRBV9,NA,TRBJ2-1,CASSVEVGANEQFF,TGTGCCAGCAGCGTAGAAGTGGGGGCAAATGAGCAGTTCTTC
once,TRBV6-5,NA,TRBJ2-1,CASSYSSGYEQFF,TGTGCCAGCAGTTACTCTAGTGGTTATGAGCAGTTCTTC
few,TRBV6-1,NA,TRBJ1-2,CASSYRQEYGYTF,TGTGCCAGCAGTTATCGACAGGAGTATGGCTACACCTTC
once,TRBV18,NA,TRBJ2-7,CASSPTGSLYEQYF,TGTGCCAGCTCACCAACCGGGTCCCTTTACGAGCAGTACTTC
once,TRBV9,NA,TRBJ2-3,CASSVTNTDTQYF,TGTGCCAGCAGCGTGACTAACACAGATACGCAGTATTTT
once,TRBV4-1,TRBD1,TRBJ1-3,CASSHPFSGQGWGGNTIYF,TGCGCCAGCAGCCATCCATTTTCGGGACAGGGGTGGGGTGGAAACACCATATATTTT
NA,TRBV4-2,TRBD2,TRBJ2-5,CASSQEGLAGAGETQYF,TGTGCCAGCAGCCAAGAAGGACTAGCGGGAGCAGGAGAGACCCAGTACTTC
few,TRBV7-9,NA,TRBJ1-2,CASSLVAGAGYGYTF,TGTGCCAGCAGCTTAGTGGCGGGGGCTGGCTATGGCTACACCTTC
NA,TRBV5-1,NA,TRBJ2-3,CASSPAGQSTDTQYF,TGCGCCAGCTCACCGGCGGGCCAGAGCACAGATACGCAGTATTTT
NA,TRBV21-1,NA,TRBJ2-2,CASSKGTGTRNTGELFF,TGTGCCAGCAGCAAAGGGACCGGGACAAGAAACACCGGGGAGCTGTTTTTT
NA,TRBV5-5,NA,TRBJ1-1,CASSPAGTEAFF,TGTGCCAGCAGCCCAGCAGGCACTGAAGCTTTCTTT
NA,TRBV28,TRBD2,TRBJ2-2,CASSPAGFSGEPFF,TGTGCCAGCAGTCCCGCAGGGTTCAGCGGGGAGCCGTTTTTT
NA,TRBV4-2,TRBD1,TRBJ1-2,CASSPVVGRGANDYGYTF,TGTGCCAGCAGCCCGGTCGTTGGCAGGGGGGCGAACGACTATGGCTACACCTTC
few,TRBV28,TRBD2,TRBJ2-1,CASTLGGLAGYNEQFF,TGTGCCAGCACCCTGGGGGGACTAGCGGGATACAATGAGCAGTTCTTC
NA,TRBV25-1,TRBD1,TRBJ2-1,CASSEPPGTGIGNEQFF,TGTGCCAGCAGTGAACCTCCCGGGACAGGGATTGGAAATGAGCAGTTCTTC
NA,TRBV7-2,TRBD1,TRBJ1-5,CASSGQGGQPQHF,TGTGCCAGCAGCGGCCAGGGGGGTCAGCCCCAGCATTTT
NA,TRBV2,NA,TRBJ2-7,CASSVSGVEQYF,TGTGCCAGCAGTGTGTCGGGAGTTGAGCAGTACTTC
NA,TRBV19,TRBD2,TRBJ2-7,CASSLSLAAENEQYF,TGTGCCAGTAGTCTCAGTCTAGCGGCAGAAAACGAGCAGTACTTC
NA,TRBV2,TRBD2,TRBJ2-5,CASSFLAGGQETQYF,TGTGCCAGCAGTTTTCTAGCGGGAGGCCAAGAGACCCAGTACTTC
NA,TRBV18,TRBD2,TRBJ2-7,CASSPGLGGSNPYEQYF,TGTGCCAGCTCACCAGGCCTCGGCGGGAGCAACCCCTACGAGCAGTACTTC
NA,TRBV5-4,TRBD2,TRBJ2-2,CASKRTPGGAGGSGELFF,TGTGCCAGCAAGCGAACCCCCGGGGGAGCGGGAGGGTCCGGGGAGCTGTTTTTT
NA,TRBV21-1,NA,TRBJ2-3,CASSKEEWEGPPDTQYF,TGTGCCAGCAGCAAAGAGGAGTGGGAGGGCCCCCCAGATACGCAGTATTTT
NA,TRBV11-2,NA,TRBJ2-7,CASSLDTGSDEQYF,TGTGCCAGCAGCTTAGATACAGGGTCTGACGAGCAGTACTTC
few,TRBV28,NA,TRBJ1-1,CASSLNREVTEAFF,TGTGCCAGCAGTTTAAACAGGGAAGTCACTGAAGCTTTCTTT
NA,TRBV9,TRBD2,TRBJ2-2,CASSVDGGKNTGELFF,TGTGCCAGCAGCGTAGACGGGGGGAAGAACACCGGGGAGCTGTTTTTT
NA,TRBV19,NA,TRBJ1-1,CASSISHTTEAFF,TGTGCCAGTAGTATATCACATACCACTGAAGCTTTCTTT
NA,TRBV6-5,NA,TRBJ1-1,CASSYSHGGTEAFF,TGTGCCAGCAGTTACTCTCACGGGGGCACTGAAGCTTTCTTT
few,TRBV7-8,NA,TRBJ1-3,CASSFGGSNSGNTIYF,TGTGCCAGCAGCTTCGGGGGTTCAAACTCTGGAAACACCATATATTTT
NA,TRBV5-6,NA,TRBJ1-6,CASSLFGTGPNSPLHF,TGTGCCAGCAGCTTGTTTGGAACTGGGCCTAATTCACCCCTCCACTTT
NA,TRBV7-2,TRBD2,TRBJ2-3,CASSRLAERNTDTQYF,TGTGCCAGCAGCCGTCTAGCGGAGAGGAACACAGATACGCAGTATTTT
NA,TRBV11-2,NA,TRBJ1-2,CASSWGGNGYTF,TGTGCCAGCAGCTGGGGAGGGAATGGCTACACCTTC
NA,TRBV25-1,TRBD1,TRBJ1-1,CASSSPGQGASEAFF,TGTGCCAGCAGTTCCCCGGGACAGGGGGCTAGTGAAGCTTTCTTT
NA,TRBV5-6,NA,TRBJ2-5,CASSLWGAGVQETQYF,TGTGCCAGCAGCTTATGGGGAGCGGGTGTACAAGAGACCCAGTACTTC
NA,TRBV5-1,TRBD1,TRBJ1-2,CASSLSGGYYGYTF,TGCGCCAGCAGCTTATCAGGGGGCTACTATGGCTACACCTTC
once,TRBV28,NA,TRBJ2-7,CASSPQELYNEQYF,TGTGCCAGCAGTCCCCAGGAATTGTATAACGAGCAGTACTTC
NA,TRBV4-3,NA,TRBJ2-2,CASSQDLVLSGNTGELFF,TGCGCCAGCAGCCAAGATCTCGTTCTGTCCGGGAACACCGGGGAGCTGTTTTTT
NA,TRBV27,TRBD1,TRBJ2-7,CASRIAGTGGYEQYF,TGTGCCAGCAGGATTGCCGGGACAGGGGGCTACGAGCAGTACTTC
few,TRBV30,TRBD1,TRBJ1-5,CASQGVENQPQHF,TGTGCCTCCCAGGGGGTGGAAAATCAGCCCCAGCATTTT
few,TRBV4-1,TRBD2,TRBJ2-3,CASSQVLAGLGDTQYF,TGCGCCAGCAGCCAAGTACTAGCGGGCCTCGGAGATACGCAGTATTTT
NA,TRBV7-8,NA,TRBJ1-1,CASSASAVITEAFF,TGTGCCAGCAGCGCCAGCGCGGTTATCACTGAAGCTTTCTTT
NA,TRBV7-2,NA,TRBJ1-2,CASSPRGIGGYTF,TGTGCCAGCAGCCCGAGGGGGATAGGGGGCTACACCTTC
NA,TRBV7-2,NA,TRBJ2-1,CASSLRAGANNEQFF,TGTGCCAGCAGCTTACGGGCGGGGGCTAACAATGAGCAGTTCTTC
few,TRBV28,TRBD1,TRBJ1-4,CASIPGTAQRAEKLFF,TGTGCCAGCATTCCTGGGACAGCCCAGCGGGCGGAAAAACTGTTTTTT
NA,TRBV4-3,NA,TRBJ2-7,CASSQGGEQIYEQYF,TGCGCCAGCAGCCAAGGGGGCGAGCAGATCTACGAGCAGTACTTC
few,TRBV7-2,NA,TRBJ1-1,CASSRGNTEAFF,TGTGCCAGCAGCAGGGGGAACACTGAAGCTTTCTTT
few,TRBV4-3,TRBD2,TRBJ2-1,CASSQVLAGGPDEQFF,TGCGCCAGCAGCCAAGTACTAGCGGGAGGGCCTGATGAGCAGTTCTTC
NA,TRBV4-3,TRBD2,TRBJ2-1,CASSQIAGGALEQFF,TGCGCCAGCAGCCAAATTGCGGGGGGAGCACTCGAGCAGTTCTTC
NA,TRBV5-1,NA,TRBJ2-2,CASSSLAPNTGELFF,TGCGCCAGCAGCTCACTAGCACCGAACACCGGGGAGCTGTTTTTT